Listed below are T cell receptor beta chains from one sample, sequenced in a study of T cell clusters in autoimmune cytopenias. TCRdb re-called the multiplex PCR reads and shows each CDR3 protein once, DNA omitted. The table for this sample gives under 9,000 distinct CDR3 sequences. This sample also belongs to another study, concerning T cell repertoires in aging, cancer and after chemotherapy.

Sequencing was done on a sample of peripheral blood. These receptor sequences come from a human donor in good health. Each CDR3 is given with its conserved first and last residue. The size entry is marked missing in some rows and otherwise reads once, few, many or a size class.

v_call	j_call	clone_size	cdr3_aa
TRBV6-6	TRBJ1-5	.	CASSYRQPLDSNQPQHF
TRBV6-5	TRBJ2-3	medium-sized	CASSLLAGTPDTQYF
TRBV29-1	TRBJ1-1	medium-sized	CSVDDTRKNTEAFF
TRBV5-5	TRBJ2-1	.	CASSFGGASRNEQFF
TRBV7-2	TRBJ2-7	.	CASSPRRNSYEQYF
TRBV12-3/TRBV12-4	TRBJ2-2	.	CASSPPARGQINTGELFF
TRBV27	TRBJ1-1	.	CASSPGTGRRTEAFF
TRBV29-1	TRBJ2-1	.	CSVESAGHGEQFF
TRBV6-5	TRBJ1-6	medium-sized	CASRDSVVRNSPLHF
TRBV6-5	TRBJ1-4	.	CASSRGQGLEKLFF
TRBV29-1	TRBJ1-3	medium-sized	CSAARIGGSGNTIYF
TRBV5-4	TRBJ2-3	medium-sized	CASSLAGLATDTQYF
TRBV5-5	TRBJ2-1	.	CASSLGQGKNEQFF
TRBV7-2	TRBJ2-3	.	CASSRTPRGSDTQYF
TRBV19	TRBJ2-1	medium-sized	CASSPPDRGEQFF
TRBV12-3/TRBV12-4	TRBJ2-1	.	CASSSRQGTENEQFF
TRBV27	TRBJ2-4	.	CASSTTRLAKNIQYF
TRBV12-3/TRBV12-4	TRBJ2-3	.	CASSHSVRGGDTQYF
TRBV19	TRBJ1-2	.	CASSPSGAYGYTF
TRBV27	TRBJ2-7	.	CASSLRRESCEQYF
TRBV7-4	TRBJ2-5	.	CASSLYRVQETQYF
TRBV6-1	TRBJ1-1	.	CASIRQLMNTEAFF
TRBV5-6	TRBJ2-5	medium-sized	CASSLKGPETQYF
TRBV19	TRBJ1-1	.	CASQQVSNTEAFF
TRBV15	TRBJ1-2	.	CATSEIGIANYGYTF
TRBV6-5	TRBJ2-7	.	CASSYSGTGTYEQYF
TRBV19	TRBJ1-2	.	CASTKTGVGGYTF
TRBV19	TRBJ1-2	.	CASSIRDGRIYGYTF
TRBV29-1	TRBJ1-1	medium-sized	CSALDGLNTEAFF
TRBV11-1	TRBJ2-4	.	CASSFGGKNIQYF
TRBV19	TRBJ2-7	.	CASSSSLAGRDTYEQYF
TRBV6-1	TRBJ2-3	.	CASKDSTDTQYF
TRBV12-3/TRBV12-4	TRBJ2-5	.	CASSLGIGQGLAGYQETQYF
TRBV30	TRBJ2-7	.	CAWTSGYEQYF
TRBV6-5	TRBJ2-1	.	CASSYSIGRGREQFF
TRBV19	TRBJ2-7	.	CASSIGTGGAYEQYF
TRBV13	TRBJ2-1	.	CASKGAGVPNEQFF
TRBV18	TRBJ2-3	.	CASSPWTSSDTQYF
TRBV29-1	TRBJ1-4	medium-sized	CSGGTEGEKLFF
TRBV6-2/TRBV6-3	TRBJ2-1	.	CASSSISGSQFF
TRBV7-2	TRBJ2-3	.	CASSLDGLPDTQYF